The 13 T cell receptor beta chains below come from one sample, sequenced in a study of blood T cell repertoires in COVID-19. Measured with immunoSEQ multiplex PCR; TCRdb has only the in-frame clones, and not every one. Here the sample spans around 80,000 clones, 80% to 90% being singletons. The sample taken for sequencing was peripheral blood. The receptors originated from a woman aged 80 or older with acute or convalescent COVID-19.

This chain connects TRBV7-8 to TRBJ1-5, with 8 bases identical to TRBD1. Germline V gene lookup returns CDR1 SGHVS and CDR2 FQNEAQ. The CDR3 covers 19 residues. V was clipped by 1 base and J by 1 base; unmatched bases: 12. In DNA form, the CDR3 reads TGTGCCAGCAGCTTAGATGTCAGGGGGCCCCTTTGGAGCAATCAGCCCCAGCATTTT. It codes for CASSLDVRGPLWSNQPQHF.

On this clone itself: At one of its ends the junction is not consistent with the germline gene, which may arise from a read error. The rearrangement links TRBV7-7 to TRBJ2-1; 13 bases align to TRBD2. Per germline, CDR1 SSHAT and CDR2 FNYEAQ (reference sequence). The CDR3 has 17 residues. CDR3 bases: TGTGCTAGCAGCTTACCCCCGGGACTAGCGGGAATTAATGAGCAGTTCTTC. As protein: CASSLPPGLAGINEQFF. The full variable domain, with the rest looked up from reference TRBV7-7 and TRBJ2-1, is GAGVSQSPRYKVTKRGQDVTLRCDPISSHATLYWYQQALGQGPEFLTYFNYEAQPDKSGLPSDRFSAERPEGSISTLTIQRTEQRDSAMYRCASSLPPGLAGINEQFFGPGTRLTVL.

The chain has TRBV5-6 and TRBJ1-6; D is undetermined. Trimming left V 3 bases short and J 5 bases short, with 15 bases between. Per germline, CDR1 SGHDT and CDR2 YYEEEE. The CDR3 is made up of 16 amino acids. The CDR3 DNA follows: TGTGCCAGCAGCTCTCTACCGGTTATCGATAATTCACCCCTCCACTTT. It specifies CASSSLPVIDNSPLHF. Full variable domain (outside the CDR3, taken from reference TRBV5-6 and TRBJ1-6): DAGVTQSPTHLIKTRGQQVTLRCSPKSGHDTVSWYQQALGQGPQFIFQYYEEEERQRGNFPDRFSGHQFPNYSSELNVNALLLGDSALYLCASSSLPVIDNSPLHFGNGTRLTVT.

The V gene is TRBV5-5, the J gene TRBJ1-1; D is ambiguous. The CDR3 extends over 16 amino acids. Trimming stripped 0 bases from V and 0 bases from J, with 12 bases between. Germline V gives CDR1 SGHKS, CDR2 YYEKEE (reference sequence). The CDR3 here is CASSLVSVNMNTEAFF. The CDR3 nucleotides read TGTGCCAGCAGCTTGGTGTCAGTTAACATGAACACTGAAGCTTTCTTT.

This chain joins TRBV11-3 and TRBJ2-1; 7 bases line up with TRBD2. Per the germline V gene, CDR1 is SGHNT and CDR2 is YENEEA. Trimming cost V 3 bases and J 5 bases; bases outside gene matches: 7. This CDR3 region has 15 residues. CDR3 nucleotide sequence: TGTGCCAGCAGCTTCGGGCGGGGGTATAACAATGAGCAGTTCTTC. Encoded protein: CASSFGRGYNNEQFF. The variable domain in full, with the rest retrieved from reference TRBV11-3 and TRBJ2-1, is EAGVVQSPRYKIIEKKQPVAFWCNPISGHNTLYWYLQNLGQGPELLIRYENEEAVDDSQLPKDRFSAERLKGVDSTLKIQPAELGDSAVYLCASSFGRGYNNEQFFGPGTRLTVL.

The gene calls are TRBV10-1 and TRBJ2-2, with 8 positions matching TRBD1. After removal of 6 bases from V and 3 bases from J, the junction contained 9 bases not matched to a gene. Germline lookup yields CDR1 WNHNN and CDR2 SYGVQD (reference sequence). CDR3 length: 16 amino acids. The CDR3 bases are TGCGCCAGCAGCAAAGACAGGGGTTCCCACACCGGGGAGCTGTTTTTT. This gives the protein CASSKDRGSHTGELFF.

The chain joins TRBV6-5 to TRBJ1-4; D is undetermined. This CDR3 spans 15 amino acids. CDR1 and CDR2 (germline): MNHEY, SVGAGI. V lost 0 bases to trimming and J lost 8 bases, with 13 bases between them. CDR3 residues: CASSYSSGIGEKLFF. The CDR3 nucleotides are TGTGCCAGCAGTTACTCTTCCGGGATTGGCGAAAAACTGTTTTTT.

J is TRBJ1-1 and V is TRBV18; D remains ambiguous. Per the germline V gene, CDR1 is KGHSH and CDR2 is LQKENI. The CDR3 is made up of 13 amino acids. Trimming removed 8 bases at V and 0 bases at J, with 10 bases between. CDR3 nucleotides: TGTGCCAGCACGGACTCAATGAACACTGAAGCTTTCTTT. Its translation: CASTDSMNTEAFF.

This chain links TRBV30 with TRBJ2-2, with D tentatively TRBD2 (5 bases). Germline-derived CDR1 and CDR2 are GTSNPN and SVGIG (reference sequence). The germline V and J ends were trimmed by 4 bases and 4 bases, with 7 bases remaining between them. The CDR3 consists of 12 residues. CDR3 DNA: TGTGCCTGGAACCGGGGCACCGGGGAGCTGTTTTTT. Translation: CAWNRGTGELFF.

The chain couples TRBV29-1 to TRBJ1-2, with 8 bases lining up with TRBD1. The germline gives CDR1 SQVTM, CDR2 ANQGSEA. The V gene end was trimmed by 3 bases and the J gene end by 4 bases; junction bases not matched to a gene: 7. CDR3 length equals 14 residues. This CDR3 reads CSVEGGQGAYGYTF. Written as DNA, the CDR3 is TGCAGCGTTGAGGGAGGACAGGGAGCCTATGGCTACACCTTC. The entire variable domain, with the rest obtained from reference TRBV29-1 and TRBJ1-2, is as follows: SAVISQKPSRDICQRGTSLTIQCQVDSQVTMMFWYRQQPGQSLTLIATANQGSEATYESGFVIDKFPISRPNLTFSTLTVSNMSPEDSSIYLCSVEGGQGAYGYTFGSGTRLTVV.

J is TRBJ1-2 and V is TRBV2; TRBD1 agrees at 11 bases. The junction had 8 bases not matched to a gene; V was cut back by 5 bases and J by 6 bases. The CDR3 covers 15 residues. Looked up from germline, CDR1 is SNHLY and CDR2 is FYNNEI. CDR3 nucleotides: TGTGCCAGCAGTTACACCGGACAGGGGGCGAATGGCTACACCTTC. Translation gives CASSYTGQGANGYTF.

The chain has TRBV7-9 and TRBJ1-1; 7 bases fit TRBD1. Germline V gives CDR1 SEHNR, CDR2 FQNEAQ (reference sequence). Trimming took 10 bases from V and 1 from J; bases not matched to a gene: 6. The CDR3 covers 13 residues. The CDR3 loop is CATDRDGNTEAFF. The CDR3 DNA follows: TGTGCCACTGACAGGGATGGGAACACTGAAGCTTTCTTT.

With respect to this clone: Other DNA sequences in this specimen translate into the identical CDR3. The V and J genes are TRBV5-1 and TRBJ2-2; perhaps TRBD2 as D (6 bases). The CDR3 loop spans 15 amino acids. Germline assignment: CDR1 SGHRS and CDR2 YFSETQ. V was pared by 0 bases and J by 5 bases, with 11 bases between. As DNA, the CDR3 is TGCGCCAGCAGCTTGGCAACGGGAGAGACCGGGGAGCTGTTTTTT. It specifies CASSLATGETGELFF. Using reference TRBV5-1 and TRBJ2-2 for the parts outside the CDR3, the full variable domain is KAGVTQTPRYLIKTRGQQVTLSCSPISGHRSVSWYQQTPGQGLQFLFEYFSETQRNKGNFPGRFSGRQFSNSRSEMNVSTLELGDSALYLCASSLATGETGELFFGEGSRLTVL.